The 11 T cell receptor beta chains reported below all come from one sample, sequenced in a study of OX40 agonist ivuxolimab in advanced cancers. Repertoires were generated with immunoSEQ multiplex PCR, while TCRdb's copy carries only in-frame clones and drops some. This repertoire shows about 35,000 clones, roughly 90% found once; its top ten account for 30% to 40%. Source: CD4+ or CD8+ T cells sorted from blood, taken in a trial of the OX40 agonist ivuxolimab. These TCRs come from an adult with an advanced solid tumor such as melanoma, head and neck, liver or kidney cancer.

This clone occurred once. V usage is TRBV19 and J usage is TRBJ2-1, with TRBD2 matching 7 bases. Germline V gene sequence: CDR1 LNHDA, CDR2 SQIVND (reference sequence). The CDR3 has 15 amino acids. Trimming took 6 bases from V and 2 from J; bases not matched to a gene: 7. CDR3 in amino acids: CASSPLSGPYNEQFF. Written as DNA, the CDR3 is TGTGCCAGTAGCCCACTTAGCGGGCCCTACAATGAGCAGTTCTTC.

This clone was observed once. The chain employs TRBV7-3 and TRBJ2-7; either TRBD1 or TRBD2 may fit D (5 bases each). The germline V gene encodes CDR1 SGHTA and CDR2 FQGTGA. The CDR3 covers 14 residues. Trimming left V 4 bases short and J 6 bases short, with 16 bases between. The CDR3 protein is CASSWAWGSGEQYF. The CDR3 nucleotides read TGTGCCAGCAGCTGGGCTTGGGGGAGCGGCGAGCAGTACTTC. Variable domain in full (rest from reference TRBV7-3 and TRBJ2-7): GAGVSQTPSNKVTEKGKYVELRCDPISGHTALYWYRQSLGQGPEFLIYFQGTGAADDSGLPNDRFFAVRPEGSVSTLKIQRTERGDSAVYLCASSWAWGSGEQYFGPGTRLTVT.

The chain carries TRBV9 and TRBJ1-4, with a tentative D call TRBD1 (6 bases). The CDR3 extends over 15 amino acids. CDR1 and CDR2 (germline): SGDLS, YYNGEE. V lost 3 bases and J 6 bases, leaving 15 bases between the germline ends. In nucleotides, the CDR3 is TGTGCCAGCAGCGAGACTCCAGGGGCGGATGAAAAACTGTTTTTT. Translation gives CASSETPGADEKLFF.

The CDR3 coding sequence is TGTGCCAGCGGGCGGGATCCGCTTCAGGAGCAGTTCTTC. This gives the protein CASGRDPLQEQFF. The V gene is TRBV6-5, the J gene TRBJ2-1, with D maybe TRBD2 (6 bases). V was cut by 8 bases and J by 10 bases, with 18 bases left in between. Germline assignment: CDR1 MNHEY and CDR2 SVGAGI. This CDR3 comprises 13 residues.

This chain uses TRBV4-3 with TRBJ2-1; TRBD2 matches at 14 bases. CDR3 size: 15 residues. The germline gives CDR1 LGHNA, CDR2 YSLEER. Trimming at V came to 6 bases and at J to 8 bases, leaving 6 bases not matched to a gene. CDR3 region: CASSLTSGRAYEQFF. The DNA for the CDR3 is TGCGCCAGCAGTCTGACTAGCGGGAGGGCTTATGAGCAGTTCTTC.

The chain employs TRBV27 and TRBJ2-7; D unclear. With 5 bases removed from V and 6 bases from J, the gap between germline ends came to 14 bases. The CDR3 extends over 13 amino acids. Germline-derived CDR1 and CDR2 are MNHEY and SMNVEV (reference sequence). CDR3 loop: CASSPKHPREQYF. The CDR3 DNA is TGTGCCAGCAGTCCGAAACACCCGCGCGAGCAGTACTTC.

The V call is TRBV19, the J call TRBJ1-5; TRBD1 is a possible D gene (6 bases). Germline values: CDR1 LNHDA, CDR2 SQIVND (reference sequence). V gave up 5 bases and J gave up 0 bases, with 14 bases separating them. The CDR3 is 16 residues long. This CDR3 reads CASSPTGRNSNQPQHF. CDR3 DNA: TGTGCCAGTAGTCCAACAGGGCGAAATAGCAATCAGCCCCAGCATTTT. The entire variable domain, with the rest obtained from reference TRBV19 and TRBJ1-5, is as follows: DGGITQSPKYLFRKEGQNVTLSCEQNLNHDAMYWYRQDPGQGLRLIYYSQIVNDFQKGDIAEGYSVSREKKESFPLTVTSAQKNPTAFYLCASSPTGRNSNQPQHFGDGTRLSIL.

The chain is built from TRBV27 and TRBJ2-3; 14 bases line up with TRBD2. The V gene's germline CDR1 is MNHEY and CDR2 SMNVEV (reference sequence). V trimming: 6 bases; J trimming: 8 bases; junction bases outside the gene matches: 7. This CDR3 region has 15 residues. CDR3 protein: CASSPGTSGRGTQYF. CDR3 nucleotide sequence: TGTGCCAGCAGCCCCGGGACTAGCGGGAGAGGTACGCAGTATTTT.

The sample holds one count of this clone. The rearrangement uses TRBV27 and TRBJ2-2; D not resolved. The ends were cut back, 6 bases at V and 8 bases at J, with 10 bases in the middle. In germline, CDR1 is MNHEY, CDR2 SMNVEV (reference sequence). The CDR3 totals 12 residues. The CDR3 DNA reads as TGTGCCAGCAGCCCCAATCCAGGGGAGCTGTTTTTT. Protein sequence: CASSPNPGELFF.

This rearrangement joins TRBV19 to TRBJ2-1, with D possibly matching TRBD1 (6 bases). Per the germline V gene, CDR1 is LNHDA and CDR2 is SQIVND (reference sequence). V lost 7 bases, J lost 0 bases, and 22 bases lay in between. There are 18 residues in the CDR3. The CDR3 loop is CASMGDNPQGSSYNEQFF. CDR3 coding DNA: TGTGCCAGTATGGGGGACAACCCTCAAGGTAGCTCCTACAATGAGCAGTTCTTC.

This chain connects TRBV27 to TRBJ1-2, with 9 bases aligning to TRBD1. The CDR3 loop spans 16 amino acids. The V gene end was trimmed by 0 bases and the J gene end by 1 base; junction bases not matched to a gene: 3. Looked up from germline, CDR1 is MNHEY and CDR2 is SMNVEV (reference sequence). The CDR3 loop reads CASSLSGTGLNYGYTF. The CDR3 coding sequence is TGTGCCAGCAGTTTATCCGGGACAGGGCTTAACTATGGCTACACCTTC.